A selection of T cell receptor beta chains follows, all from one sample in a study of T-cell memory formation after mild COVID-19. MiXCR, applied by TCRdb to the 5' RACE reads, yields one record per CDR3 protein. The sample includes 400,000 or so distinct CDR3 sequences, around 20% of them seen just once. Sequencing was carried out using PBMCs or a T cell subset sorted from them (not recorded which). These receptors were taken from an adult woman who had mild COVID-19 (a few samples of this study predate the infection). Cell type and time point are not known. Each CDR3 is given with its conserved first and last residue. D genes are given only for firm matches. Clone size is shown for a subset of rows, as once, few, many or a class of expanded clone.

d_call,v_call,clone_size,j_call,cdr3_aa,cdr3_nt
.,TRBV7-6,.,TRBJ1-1,CASSTEMNTEAFF,TGTGCCAGCAGCACAGAAATGAACACTGAAGCTTTCTTT
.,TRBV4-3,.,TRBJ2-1,CASSQYGAISGEQFF,TGCGCCAGCAGCCAATACGGGGCGATATCGGGTGAGCAGTTCTTC
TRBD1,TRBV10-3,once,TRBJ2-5,CAISDPDTGAGGSQETQYF,TGTGCCATCAGTGACCCCGATACAGGGGCCGGAGGCTCTCAAGAGACCCAGTACTTC
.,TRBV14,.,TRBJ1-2,CASSPRMDGSYTF,TGTGCCAGCAGCCCGCGGATGGACGGTAGCTACACCTTC
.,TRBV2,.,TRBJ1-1,CALIRGTEAFF,TGTGCCCTGATTCGGGGGACTGAAGCTTTCTTT
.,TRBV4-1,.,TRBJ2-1,CASRGSVEQFF,TGCGCCAGCAGGGGGTCGGTTGAGCAGTTCTTC
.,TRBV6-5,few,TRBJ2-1,CASSYSGIAGNEQFF,TGTGCCAGCAGTTACTCTGGCATTGCGGGCAATGAGCAGTTCTTC
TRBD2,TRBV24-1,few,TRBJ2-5,CATSDPRLAGGETQYF,TGTGCCACCAGTGATCCCCGACTAGCGGGAGGAGAGACCCAGTACTTC
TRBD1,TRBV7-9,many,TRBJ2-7,CASSFGGTGEQYF,TGTGCCAGCAGCTTTGGGGGGACAGGCGAGCAGTACTTC
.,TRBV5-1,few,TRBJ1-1,CASSLWAGAVTEAFF,TGCGCCAGCAGCTTGTGGGCAGGGGCCGTCACTGAAGCTTTCTTT
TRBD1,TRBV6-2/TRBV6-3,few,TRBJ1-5,CASSYSGFGQGASQPQHF,TGTGCCAGCAGTTACTCCGGGTTCGGCCAGGGGGCGAGTCAGCCCCAGCATTTT
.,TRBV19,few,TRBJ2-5,CASSMGGRRGETQYF,TGTGCCAGTAGTATGGGGGGAAGGCGGGGAGAGACCCAGTACTTC
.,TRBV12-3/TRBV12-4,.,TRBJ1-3,CASRPTEFSGNTIYF,TGTGCCAGCAGGCCTACAGAATTCTCTGGAAACACCATATATTTT
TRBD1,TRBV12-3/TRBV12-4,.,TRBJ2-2,CASSSGTGAGELFF,TGTGCCAGCAGTTCCGGGACAGGGGCCGGGGAGCTGTTTTTT
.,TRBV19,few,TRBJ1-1,CASSPFTGTEAFF,TGTGCCAGTAGTCCCTTTACAGGCACTGAAGCTTTCTTT
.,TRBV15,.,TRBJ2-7,CATSREWGYEQYF,TGTGCCACCAGCAGAGAGTGGGGTTACGAGCAGTACTTC
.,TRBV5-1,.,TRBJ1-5,CASSPLGGNQPQHF,TGCGCCAGCAGTCCGCTCGGGGGCAATCAGCCCCAGCATTTT
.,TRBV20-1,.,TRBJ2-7,CSASGTPYEQYF,TGCAGTGCTAGTGGGACCCCCTACGAGCAGTACTTC
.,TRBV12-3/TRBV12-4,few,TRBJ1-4,CASSLGWGAKREKLFF,TGTGCCAGCAGTTTAGGCTGGGGGGCCAAGAGGGAAAAACTGTTTTTT
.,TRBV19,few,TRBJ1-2,CASSISRNYGYTF,TGTGCCAGTAGTATAAGCCGGAACTATGGCTACACCTTC
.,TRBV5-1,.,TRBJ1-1,CASSFMVGENTEAFF,TGCGCCAGCAGCTTCATGGTGGGGGAGAACACTGAAGCTTTCTTT
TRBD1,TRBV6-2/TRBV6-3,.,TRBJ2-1,CASDRTGSSYNEQFF,TGTGCCAGCGATCGGACAGGGAGCTCCTACAATGAGCAGTTCTTC
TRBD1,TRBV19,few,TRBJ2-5,CASSISGGETQYF,TGTGCCAGTAGTATTTCAGGGGGAGAGACCCAGTACTTC
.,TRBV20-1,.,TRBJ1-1,CSAGQLTEAFF,TGCAGTGCTGGACAACTCACTGAAGCTTTCTTT
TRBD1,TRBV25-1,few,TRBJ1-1,CASSHQPGQGVFF,TGTGCCAGCAGTCACCAACCGGGACAGGGAGTTTTCTTT
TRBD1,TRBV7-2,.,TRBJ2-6,CASSLADKTGTVLGSGANVLTF,TGTGCCAGCAGCTTGGCTGATAAAACCGGGACAGTGCTTGGCTCTGGGGCCAACGTCCTGACTTTC
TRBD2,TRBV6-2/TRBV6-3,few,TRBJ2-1,CASSYSWLAGYNEQFF,TGTGCCAGCAGTTACTCGTGGCTAGCGGGGTACAATGAGCAGTTCTTC
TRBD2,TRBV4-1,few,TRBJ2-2,CASSQGAPSLAGGLKNTGELFF,TGCGCCAGCAGCCAAGGGGCCCCTAGTCTAGCGGGGGGACTCAAGAACACCGGGGAGCTGTTTTTT
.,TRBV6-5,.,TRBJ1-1,CASSYSVEVEAFF,TGTGCCAGCAGTTACTCGGTAGAGGTTGAAGCTTTCTTT
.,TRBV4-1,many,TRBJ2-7,CASSQGSEQYF,TGCGCCAGCAGCCAAGGGTCCGAGCAGTACTTC
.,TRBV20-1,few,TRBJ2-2,CSANGVGTGELFF,TGCAGTGCTAACGGGGTGGGCACCGGGGAGCTGTTTTTT
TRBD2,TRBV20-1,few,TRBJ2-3,CSARVAGATDTQYF,TGCAGTGCTAGAGTAGCGGGGGCAACAGATACGCAGTATTTT
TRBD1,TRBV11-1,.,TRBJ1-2,CASSQDRGRGYTF,TGTGCCAGCAGCCAGGACAGGGGGCGAGGCTACACCTTC
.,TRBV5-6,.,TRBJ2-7,CASAMGSLSYEQYF,TGTGCCAGCGCCATGGGCAGTCTCTCCTACGAGCAGTACTTC
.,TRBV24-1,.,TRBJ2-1,CATSDSVYNEQFF,TGTGCCACCAGTGACTCAGTCTACAATGAGCAGTTCTTC
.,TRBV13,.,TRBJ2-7,CASSSLQGALNYEQYF,TGTGCCAGCAGCTCGCTACAGGGAGCCTTGAACTACGAGCAGTACTTC
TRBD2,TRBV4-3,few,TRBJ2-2,CASSQEVAGGTGELFF,TGCGCCAGCAGCCAAGAGGTAGCGGGAGGCACCGGGGAGCTGTTTTTT
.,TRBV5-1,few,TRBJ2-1,CASIGTNEQFF,TGCGCCAGCATAGGGACAAATGAGCAGTTCTTC
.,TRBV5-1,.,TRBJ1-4,CASSFRAGGSNEKLFF,TGCGCCAGCAGCTTTAGGGCAGGTGGAAGTAATGAAAAACTGTTTTTT
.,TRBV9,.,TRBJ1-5,CASSAAVGDQPQHF,TGTGCCAGCAGCGCCGCGGTGGGTGACCAGCCCCAGCATTTT
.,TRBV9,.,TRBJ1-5,CASSVDGEGHQPQHF,TGTGCCAGCAGCGTAGATGGGGAGGGTCATCAGCCCCAGCATTTT
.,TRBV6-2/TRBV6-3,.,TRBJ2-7,CASTHAGTFAYEQYF,TGTGCCAGCACCCATGCCGGGACATTCGCCTACGAGCAGTACTTC
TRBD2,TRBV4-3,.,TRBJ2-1,CASSQDFGLALNEQFF,TGCGCCAGCAGCCAAGATTTTGGACTAGCTCTTAATGAGCAGTTCTTC
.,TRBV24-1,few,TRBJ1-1,CATSDLNGEAFF,TGTGCCACCAGTGATTTAAATGGTGAAGCTTTCTTT
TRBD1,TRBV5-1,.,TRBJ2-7,CASSLGTGGIRRSSYEQYF,TGCGCCAGCAGCTTGGGGACAGGGGGTATTAGAAGGAGCTCCTACGAGCAGTACTTC
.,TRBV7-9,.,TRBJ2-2,CASSFSQTGELFF,TGTGCCAGCAGCTTTTCCCAAACCGGGGAGCTGTTTTTT
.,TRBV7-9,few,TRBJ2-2,CASSRWRGTGELFF,TGTGCCAGCAGCCGATGGCGGGGCACCGGGGAGCTGTTTTTT
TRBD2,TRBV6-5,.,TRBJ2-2,CASSANLAGERGGGELFF,TGTGCCAGCAGCGCCAATCTAGCGGGAGAACGGGGCGGCGGGGAGCTGTTTTTT
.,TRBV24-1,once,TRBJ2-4,CATSSPGEKNIQYF,TGTGCCACCAGTTCCCCAGGGGAGAAAAACATTCAGTACTTC
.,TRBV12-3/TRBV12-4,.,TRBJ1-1,CASRGEGTEIMNTEAFF,TGTGCCAGTCGAGGGGAAGGGACGGAAATCATGAACACTGAAGCTTTCTTT
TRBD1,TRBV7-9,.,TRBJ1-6,CASSRTGGSPLHF,TGTGCCAGCAGCCGGACAGGAGGGTCACCCCTCCACTTT
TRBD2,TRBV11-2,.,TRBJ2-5,CASSPMTSGTETQYF,TGTGCCAGCAGCCCAATGACTAGCGGGACTGAGACCCAGTACTTC
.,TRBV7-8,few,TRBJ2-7,CASSSPVGAGLPYEQYF,TGTGCCAGCAGCTCCCCGGTTGGCGCGGGGCTTCCCTACGAGCAGTACTTC
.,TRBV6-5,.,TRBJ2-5,CASTQPGFRKAQYF,TGTGCCAGCACCCAACCAGGCTTCCGAAAGGCCCAGTACTTC